This TCR beta chain was sequenced during a study of response to subunit inactivated influenza vaccine. Via MiXCR, TCRdb re-called the RT-PCR reads, giving one row per CDR3 protein. The table has 800,000 to 1,000,000 distinct CDR3 sequences, 21% seen once; the top ten hold roughly 10%. This clonotype was recorded a few times. This receptor was obtained from a man aged 45-65 years who received an inactivated influenza vaccine. Specimen: PBMCs from blood, collected more than 4 days after vaccination.

Here the CDR3 reads CSVVLLVRRGDTQYF. The CDR3 nucleotides are TGCAGCGTTGTTCTCCTGGTAAGGCGAGGAGATACGCAGTATTTT. This chain uses TRBV29-1 with TRBJ2-3; D is undetermined. The V and J ends lost 4 bases and 5 bases respectively, with 19 bases between them. Germline V gives CDR1 SQVTM, CDR2 ANQGSEA. CDR3 length: 15 residues.